This T cell receptor (beta chain) emerged from a study of CD8 T cells in ankylosing spondylitis. Overall study findings and caveats: Apparently characteristic of ankylosing spondylitis blood was a TCR beta motif (under ten highly homologous variants). Significantly higher representation of disease-linked clones was reported for matched ankylosing spondylitis synovial fluid. Disease-associated clonotypes exhibited CD8+ identity and were relatively infrequent in peripheral blood.

Germline CDR1 is DFQATT and CDR2 is SNEGSKA (reference sequence). The CDR3 is made up of 14 amino acids. Unmatched junction bases numbered 5, after V lost 6 bases and J lost 1 base. The table lists this clonotype with a few counts. Its cognate antigen is unknown. Quantitative barcoded 5'-RACE was used to prepare TCR beta libraries. Using its own MiXCR run on the 5' RACE reads, TCRdb lists one record per CDR3 protein. This sample has almost 400,000 distinct CDR3 sequences, with 20% to 25% found just once. The receptor was derived from a male donor with ankylosing spondylitis. The rearrangement joins TRBV20-1 to TRBJ2-5; 10 nucleotides agree with TRBD1. The source material was blood, either unsorted or a sorted T cell fraction (not recorded which). CDR3 in DNA: TGCAGTGCCCCCCGGACAGGGGGCCAAGAGACCCAGTACTTC. Protein product: CSAPRTGGQETQYF.